The sequence of this T cell receptor (beta chain) was determined in a study of immune evolution from preneoplasia to lung adenocarcinoma. Repertoires were generated with immunoSEQ multiplex PCR, while TCRdb's copy carries only in-frame clones and drops some. The top ten clones hold roughly 6% of a sample with under 7,500 clones, under 85% of them seen once. Patients had resection in Japan or China between about 2014 and 2018. The CDR3 is 17 amino acids. The germline V gene encodes CDR1 SGHRS and CDR2 YFSETQ. J gave up 0 bases and V 4 bases, and 11 bases lay outside the gene matches. The sequenced material came from FFPE minimally invasive lung adenocarcinoma tissue. V usage is TRBV5-1 and J usage is TRBJ2-3; 7 bases are shared with TRBD1. This receptor was taken from a person aged 50-69 years with lung adenocarcinoma. In nucleotides, the CDR3 is TGCGCCAGCAGCCCCGGGACAGTTGTAACTAGCACAGATACGCAGTATTTT. Protein sequence: CASSPGTVVTSTDTQYF. Combining the CDR3 with reference TRBV5-1 and TRBJ2-3 gives the whole variable domain KAGVTQTPRYLIKTRGQQVTLSCSPISGHRSVSWYQQTPGQGLQFLFEYFSETQRNKGNFPGRFSGRQFSNSRSEMNVSTLELGDSALYLCASSPGTVVTSTDTQYFGPGTRLTVL.